The 13 T cell receptor beta chains below were found in one sample sequenced in a study of T cell responses to AZD1222 COVID-19 vaccine. Assay: immunoSEQ multiplex PCR; the TCRdb copy retains only in-frame clones and omits some. Among over 65,000 clones listed, 70% to 90% were seen once. The material sequenced was peripheral blood, taken on day 0 of AZD1222 vaccination. The receptors originated from an adult in good health.

The chain carries TRBV19 and TRBJ1-4, with a tentative D call TRBD1 (5 bases). Germline CDR1 and CDR2: LNHDA and SQIVND (reference sequence). The CDR3 runs to 16 residues. The ends were cut back, 3 bases at V and 3 bases at J, with 14 bases in the middle. The CDR3 is CASSIPPRQPNEKLFF. CDR3 DNA: TGTGCCAGTAGTATCCCCCCAAGACAGCCTAATGAAAAACTGTTTTTT.

CDR3 nucleotide sequence: TGTGCCAGTAAGGGGGCCACCTATAGCAATCAGCCCCAGCATTTT. Amino acid sequence: CASKGATYSNQPQHF. This chain uses TRBV19 with TRBJ1-5; 7 nucleotides align to TRBD1. The V and J ends lost 7 bases and 0 bases, in that order; junction bases with no gene match: 6. The CDR3 is 15 amino acids. CDR1 and CDR2 from the germline V gene are LNHDA and SQIVND (reference sequence).

The J gene is TRBJ1-3, the V gene TRBV7-9; D gene uncertain. CDR1 is SEHNR, CDR2 FQNEAQ, per germline (reference sequence). The length of the CDR3 is 12 residues. Between the trimmed V and J ends, which lost 1 base and 8 bases, there was a span of 6 bases. The CDR3 DNA sequence: TGTGCCAGCAGCTTAGAGCGGTACACCATATATTTT. This sequence encodes CASSLERYTIYF.

CDR3: CASSLVKRPGSYNEQFF. The CDR3 DNA sequence: TGCGCCAGCAGCTTGGTTAAGAGGCCCGGGTCTTACAATGAGCAGTTCTTC. This sequence joins TRBV5-1 and TRBJ2-1; D not resolved. This CDR3 has 17 residues. Germline CDR1 is SGHRS and CDR2 is YFSETQ. Trimming took 0 bases from V and 4 from J, leaving 17 bases between them. The full variable domain, rest sourced from reference TRBV5-1 and TRBJ2-1, is KAGVTQTPRYLIKTRGQQVTLSCSPISGHRSVSWYQQTPGQGLQFLFEYFSETQRNKGNFPGRFSGRQFSNSRSEMNVSTLELGDSALYLCASSLVKRPGSYNEQFFGPGTRLTVL.

The rearrangement links TRBV18 to TRBJ1-5; no definite D call. CDR3 length: 17 amino acids. Trimming cost V 0 bases and J 3 bases, with 15 bases left between them. Germline V gives CDR1 KGHSH, CDR2 LQKENI. DNA of the CDR3: TGTGCCAGCTCACCACCCGGGGTTATTAGGTCCAATCAGCCCCAGCATTTT. Translation: CASSPPGVIRSNQPQHF.

This clone was seen once. Here the CDR3 reads CASSEAAYAEAFF. The CDR3 nucleotides are TGTGCCAGCAGTGAAGCGGCCTACGCTGAAGCTTTCTTT. The gene calls are TRBV2 and TRBJ1-1; D unclear. The germline gives CDR1 SNHLY, CDR2 FYNNEI. The CDR3 spans 13 residues. The V and J ends lost 0 bases and 6 bases respectively, with 8 bases between them.

This clone was seen a handful of times. V usage is TRBV7-9 and J usage is TRBJ2-2; 10 bases are a match to TRBD1. The CDR3 has 15 amino acids. V lost 7 bases to trimming and J lost 5 bases; unmatched junction nucleotides: 7. Germline V CDR1 and CDR2: SEHNR, FQNEAQ (reference sequence). The CDR3 DNA follows: TGTGCCAGCAAATATCGGGACAGGGGAACCGGGGAGCTGTTTTTT. This gives the protein CASKYRDRGTGELFF. Full variable domain (outside the CDR3, taken from reference TRBV7-9 and TRBJ2-2): DTGVSQNPRHKITKRGQNVTFRCDPISEHNRLYWYRQTLGQGPEFLTYFQNEAQLEKSRLLSDRFSAERPKGSFSTLEIQRTEQGDSAMYLCASKYRDRGTGELFFGEGSRLTVL.

In DNA form, the CDR3 reads TGTGCCCCCGAGGGGGTTTGGCAGGGAGCCCTCCCGGGCTATGGCTACACCTTC. It encodes CAPEGVWQGALPGYGYTF. The chain uses TRBV19 and TRBJ1-2, with a weak D call TRBD1 (6 bases). This CDR3 is built from 18 residues. CDR1 LNHDA and CDR2 SQIVND come from the germline V gene (reference sequence). The V end lost 11 bases, the J end lost 4 bases, and 32 bases lay between the germline ends. The full variable domain, in which reference TRBV19 and TRBJ1-2 provide the parts outside the CDR3, is DGGITQSPKYLFRKEGQNVTLSCEQNLNHDAMYWYRQDPGQGLRLIYYSQIVNDFQKGDIAEGYSVSREKKESFPLTVTSAQKNPTAFYLCAPEGVWQGALPGYGYTFGSGTRLTVV.

The chain links TRBV10-3 to TRBJ2-1; D ambiguous. The CDR3 runs to 12 residues. Trimming removed 5 bases at V and 8 bases at J, with 10 bases between. CDR1 and CDR2 from the germline V gene are ENHRY and SYGVKD. The CDR3 spells CAISPRGDEQFF. CDR3 DNA sequence: TGTGCCATCAGTCCGCGTGGGGATGAGCAGTTCTTC.

The chain joins TRBV4-3 to TRBJ2-7, with 11 bases fitting TRBD1. Germline-derived CDR1 and CDR2 are LGHNA and YSLEER. The CDR3 covers 16 residues. V was pared by 0 bases and J by 3 bases, with 4 bases of the junction left unmatched. Here the CDR3 reads CASSQESGTGGYEQYF. The CDR3 DNA reads TGCGCCAGCAGCCAAGAGTCCGGGACAGGGGGCTACGAGCAGTACTTC.

In its sample, this clone was seen once. The chain has TRBV28 and TRBJ1-1; TRBD1 might be the D (5 bases). The germline gives CDR1 MDHEN, CDR2 SYDVKM. V dropped 5 bases and J dropped 5 bases, with 15 bases sitting between them. CDR3 length: 14 residues. CDR3 in amino acids: CASSQVPGVTEAFF. As DNA, the CDR3 is TGTGCCAGCAGTCAGGTACCGGGGGTTACTGAAGCTTTCTTT.

The rearrangement links TRBV30 to TRBJ1-4; 7 bases line up with TRBD1. The ends lost 4 bases at V and 7 bases at J; junction bases unmatched: 6. Germline CDR1 GTSNPN, CDR2 SVGIG (reference sequence). CDR3 length: 13 residues. The CDR3 coding sequence is TGTGCCTGGAACAGGGGACTGGCTGAAAAACTGTTTTTT. Its translation: CAWNRGLAEKLFF.

The chain recombines TRBV19 with TRBJ1-2, with TRBD1 matching 9 bases. There are 19 residues in the CDR3. J was trimmed by 7 bases and V by 3 bases; bases with no gene match: 21. In germline, CDR1 is LNHDA, CDR2 SQIVND (reference sequence). CDR3 in DNA: TGTGCCAGTAGTATGTTGGGCGTGGGGGACAGGGCTTACTATCTTGGCTACACCTTC. Translation gives CASSMLGVGDRAYYLGYTF.